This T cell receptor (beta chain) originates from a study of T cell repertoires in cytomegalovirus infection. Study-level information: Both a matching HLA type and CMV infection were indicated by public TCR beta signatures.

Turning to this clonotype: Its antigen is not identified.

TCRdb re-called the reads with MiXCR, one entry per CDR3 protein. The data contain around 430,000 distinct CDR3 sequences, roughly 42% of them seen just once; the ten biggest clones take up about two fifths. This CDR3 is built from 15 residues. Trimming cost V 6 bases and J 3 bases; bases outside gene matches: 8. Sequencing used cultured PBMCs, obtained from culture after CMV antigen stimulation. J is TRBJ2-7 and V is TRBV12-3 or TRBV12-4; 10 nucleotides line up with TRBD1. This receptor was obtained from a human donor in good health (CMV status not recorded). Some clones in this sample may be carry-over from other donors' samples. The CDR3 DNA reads TGTGCCAGCAGCCTCCGGGACAGGGGCTTCTACGAGCAGTACTTC. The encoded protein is CASSLRDRGFYEQYF.